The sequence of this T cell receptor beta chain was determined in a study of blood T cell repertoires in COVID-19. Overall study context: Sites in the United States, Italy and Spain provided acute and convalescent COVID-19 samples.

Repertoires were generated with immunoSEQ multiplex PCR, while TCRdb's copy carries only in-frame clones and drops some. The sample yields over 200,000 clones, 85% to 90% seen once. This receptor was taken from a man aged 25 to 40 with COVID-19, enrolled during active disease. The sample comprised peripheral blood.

CDR3 residues: CSASNRDSSNQPQHF. The CDR3 bases are TGCAGTGCTAGTAACCGGGACAGTAGCAATCAGCCCCAGCATTTT. The chain combines TRBV20-1 with TRBJ1-5; 7 nucleotides line up with TRBD1. V lost 3 bases to trimming and J lost 0 bases; unmatched junction nucleotides: 5. The CDR3 is 15 residues long. Germline CDR1 DFQATT, CDR2 SNEGSKA (reference sequence).